The clone carrying this TCR beta chain was picked up a small number of times. Antigen specificity is unknown. The sample belongs to a study of T cells after yellow fever vaccination. The CDR3 is 14 amino acids. V gave up 2 bases and J gave up 6 bases; unmatched junction bases: 6. Study-level points and caveats: Among primary-vaccination clones, most reappeared after the booster, at 95% to 96% for CD4 and about 90% for CD8. Some clonotypes, a small share, were shared between CD4 and CD8 compartments.

MiXCR was run by TCRdb on the 5' RACE reads, yielding one entry per CDR3 protein. The table includes some 670,000 distinct CDR3 sequences, 9% to 15% detected once. The sample was PBMCs, taken on the day of the yellow fever booster vaccination. The V call is TRBV12-3 or TRBV12-4, the J call TRBJ1-2, with 7 positions matching TRBD1. The TCR comes from a man younger than 45 who received the YFV17D yellow fever vaccine. CDR3 region: CASSLSTGTDGYTF. The CDR3 DNA reads TGTGCCAGCAGTTTATCGACAGGGACGGATGGCTACACCTTC.